A single sample gave rise to the 27 T cell receptor beta chains below, sequenced in a study of T cells in Graves' hyperthyroidism and ophthalmopathy. The CDR3 regions of TCR beta were amplified from RNA transcripts. HTBI primers were the set used in a first-round RT-PCR of the TCR CDR3. TCRdb reanalysed the multiplex PCR reads using MiXCR and keeps one entry per CDR3 protein. The data contain a few hundred thousand distinct CDR3 sequences, 17% of them singletons. The sample consisted of blood. These receptors originate from a woman under 30 with Graves' ophthalmopathy.

Ten or more counts support this clonotype. The CDR3 nucleotides read TGTGCCAGCAGCTTAGTTGCAGGGGCCACCTTTCAGCCCCAGCATTTT. The encoded protein is CASSLVAGATFQPQHF. The chain joins TRBV7-2 to TRBJ1-5; D may be TRBD1 (6 bases). The CDR3 is made up of 16 amino acids. Germline CDR1 is SGHTA and CDR2 is FQGNSA. Trimming stripped 1 base from V and 6 bases from J, with 16 bases between.

This clonotype turned up a few times. The chain couples TRBV10-3 to TRBJ1-1; D remains ambiguous. Germline-derived CDR1 and CDR2 are ENHRY and SYGVKD. This CDR3 has 13 residues. Trimming removed 3 bases at V and 5 bases at J, with 10 bases between. The CDR3 region has the DNA TGTGCCATCAGTGATTCGACTAGTACTGAAGCTTTCTTT. Amino acid sequence: CAISDSTSTEAFF.

This clonotype was recorded at least ten times. This sequence joins TRBV7-6 and TRBJ2-7; TRBD1 agrees at 9 bases. Germline-derived CDR1 and CDR2 are SGHVS and FNYEAQ. The CDR3 runs to 15 residues. Trimming at V came to 5 bases and at J to 4 bases, leaving 9 bases not matched to a gene. CDR3 residues: CASSPLLDRGYEQYF. CDR3 coding DNA: TGTGCCAGCAGCCCCCTATTGGACAGGGGTTACGAGCAGTACTTC. Looking up the rest from reference TRBV7-6 and TRBJ2-7 gives the full variable domain: GAGVSQSPRYKVTKRGQDVALRCDPISGHVSLYWYRQALGQGPEFLTYFNYEAQQDKSGLPNDRFSAERPEGSISTLTIQRTEQRDSAMYRCASSPLLDRGYEQYFGPGTRLTVT.

The table lists this clonotype with many counts. This chain uses TRBV12-3 or TRBV12-4 with TRBJ2-7, with 7 nucleotides matching TRBD2. Trimming at V came to 5 bases and at J to 2 bases, leaving 12 bases not matched to a gene. CDR3 length: 16 residues. CDR3 sequence (DNA): TGTGCCAGCAGTCGACTCCCGGGACTACAAACCTACGAGCAGTACTTC. Its translation: CASSRLPGLQTYEQYF.

The chain links TRBV5-1 to TRBJ2-5; D unresolved. Germline CDR1 is SGHRS and CDR2 is YFSETQ. V lost 1 base and J lost 2, with 15 bases in between. The CDR3 length is 16 residues. CDR3 DNA sequence: TGCGCCAGCAGCTTGATATTCGGGTTAGGGCAAGAGACCCAGTACTTC. It translates to CASSLIFGLGQETQYF.

This chain connects TRBV2 to TRBJ2-1; 7 positions agree with TRBD2. Germline assignment: CDR1 SNHLY and CDR2 FYNNEI. Germline trimming cut 10 bases from V and 6 bases from J; bases unmatched to any gene: 6. CDR3 length: 12 amino acids. The CDR3 loop reads CATGGPSNEQFF. In DNA form, the CDR3 reads TGTGCCACGGGGGGACCAAGCAATGAGCAGTTCTTC.

J is TRBJ1-2 and V is TRBV3-1; D gene ambiguous. There are 12 residues in the CDR3. The germline CDR1 and CDR2 sequences are LGHDT and YNNKEL (reference sequence). The V end lost 2 bases, the J end lost 1 base, and 2 bases lay between the germline ends. CDR3 amino acids: CASSQFNYGYTF. CDR3 DNA: TGTGCCAGCAGCCAATTTAACTATGGCTACACCTTC.

This clonotype was observed a handful of times. In DNA, the CDR3 is TGCGCCAGCAGCTTGGGGGACACGTGGGGCTCCTACAATGAGCAGTTCTTC. Translation: CASSLGDTWGSYNEQFF. The V call is TRBV5-1, the J call TRBJ2-1; D is perhaps TRBD1 (6 bases). Germline V gene data show CDR1 as SGHRS and CDR2 as YFSETQ. V shed 0 bases and J shed 0 bases, with 13 bases lying between them. The CDR3 runs to 17 residues.

This clonotype was counted a few times. V usage is TRBV29-1 and J usage is TRBJ2-2, with D possibly being TRBD1 (6 bases). The V and J ends lost 6 bases and 7 bases respectively, with 12 bases between them. The CDR3 runs to 12 residues. CDR1 SQVTM and CDR2 ANQGSEA come from the germline V gene. The CDR3 loop reads CSVQTGYGELFF. CDR3 nucleotide sequence: TGCAGCGTCCAGACAGGTTACGGGGAGCTGTTTTTT.

With respect to this clonotype: Just one base apart from a much larger clone, this may be a read error. The chain has TRBV28 and TRBJ1-5; a possible D gene is TRBD1 (5 bases). CDR1 is MDHEN and CDR2 is SYDVKM in the germline V gene. The CDR3 extends over 14 amino acids. Trimming left V 4 bases short and J 4 bases short, with 11 bases between. The CDR3 bases are TGTGCCAGCAGTTCAGATCCAGGGAATCAGCCCCAGCATTTT. It codes for CASSSDPGNQPQHF. The entire variable domain, with the rest obtained from reference TRBV28 and TRBJ1-5, is as follows: DVKVTQSSRYLVKRTGEKVFLECVQDMDHENMFWYRQDPGLGLRLIYFSYDVKMKEKGDIPEGYSVSREKKERFSLILESASTNQTSMYLCASSSDPGNQPQHFGDGTRLSIL.

The chain has TRBV18 and TRBJ2-7; unclear D gene. The CDR3 runs to 15 residues. The germline V gene has CDR1 KGHSH and CDR2 LQKENI. V dropped 2 bases and J dropped 3 bases, with 14 bases sitting between them. CDR3 sequence reads: CASSPGFPPIYEQYF. DNA for the CDR3: TGTGCCAGCTCACCAGGGTTCCCCCCGATCTACGAGCAGTACTTC. Filled out from reference TRBV18 and TRBJ2-7, the complete variable domain reads NAGVMQNPRHLVRRRGQEARLRCSPMKGHSHVYWYRQLPEEGLKFMVYLQKENIIDESGMPKERFSAEFPKEGPSILRIQQVVRGDSAAYFCASSPGFPPIYEQYFGPGTRLTVT.

This clonotype turned up a few times. This chain connects TRBV9 to TRBJ2-1, with TRBD2 identical over 9 bases. The CDR3 length is 17 residues. Germline V gene sequence: CDR1 SGDLS, CDR2 YYNGEE. J gave up 7 bases and V 4 bases, and 15 bases lay outside the gene matches. The CDR3 spells CASSLSQRGATSNEQFF. The CDR3 DNA follows: TGTGCCAGCAGCTTATCGCAGCGGGGGGCTACATCAAATGAGCAGTTCTTC.

This clonotype was seen at least ten times. The genes are TRBV20-1 and TRBJ2-3; 7 nucleotides line up with TRBD2. Germline V gene data show CDR1 as DFQATT and CDR2 as SNEGSKA (reference sequence). Unmatched junction bases numbered 11, after V lost 0 bases and J lost 2 bases. The CDR3 sequence is 17 residues long. The CDR3 protein is CSARDLDGGGITDTQYF. CDR3 nucleotide sequence: TGCAGTGCTAGAGATCTCGATGGCGGGGGAATCACAGATACGCAGTATTTT.

The chain carries TRBV5-5 and TRBJ1-2; 7 nucleotides match TRBD1. The CDR3 is 14 amino acids. Germline assignment: CDR1 SGHKS and CDR2 YYEKEE (reference sequence). Trimming took 4 bases from V and 4 from J; bases not matched to a gene: 7. DNA for the CDR3: TGTGCCAGCAGCGCGGACAGGACCCGCTATGGCTACACCTTC. Protein sequence: CASSADRTRYGYTF.

This clonotype was observed at least ten times. CDR3 sequence reads: CASKRGEQFF. The CDR3 DNA follows: TGTGCCAGCAAGCGGGGTGAGCAGTTCTTC. The chain recombines TRBV2 with TRBJ2-1; 7 bases are shared with TRBD2. The CDR3 length is 10 residues. With V trimmed by 7 bases and J by 9 bases, 0 bases remained unmatched. Germline V CDR1 and CDR2: SNHLY, FYNNEI.

Note on this clonotype: A much larger clone differs from this one at a single base, so this may be a read error. The V gene is TRBV11-2, the J gene TRBJ1-4, with D hard to call. CDR1 and CDR2 (germline): SGHAT, FQNNGV. The CDR3 is made up of 14 amino acids. The CDR3 sequence: CTSSQSGRNEKLFF. Written as DNA, the CDR3 is TGTACCAGCAGCCAATCGGGGAGAAATGAAAAACTGTTTTTT.

This clonotype was observed at least ten times. The chain has TRBV30 and TRBJ1-3; a possible D gene is TRBD1 (5 bases). The CDR3 loop spans 14 amino acids. With 5 bases removed from V and 0 bases from J, the gap between germline ends came to 11 bases. CDR1 is GTSNPN, CDR2 SVGIG, per germline (reference sequence). CDR3 coding DNA: TGTGCCTGGGGCCCTGACAGCTCTGGAAACACCATATATTTT. Amino acids: CAWGPDSSGNTIYF.

A note on this clonotype: An end of the junction does not agree with germline; a read error may underlie this. This sequence joins TRBV7-2 and TRBJ1-4; D is possibly TRBD1 (5 bases). The CDR3 has 15 residues. Germline CDR1 reads SGHTA; CDR2 reads FQGNSA. CDR3 protein: CVSSLAGRGDEKLFF. CDR3 sequence (DNA): TGTGTCAGCAGCTTAGCTGGTAGGGGCGATGAAAAACTGTTTTTT.

This clonotype turned up a few times. The chain employs TRBV4-1 and TRBJ1-1, with 8 nucleotides matching TRBD1. CDR3 length: 16 residues. With 4 bases clipped from V and 3 bases from J, the junction kept 10 bases outside the gene matches. CDR1 MGHRA and CDR2 YSYEKL come from the germline V gene. In nucleotides, the CDR3 is TGCGCCAGCAGCCGCGACCCCGGGACAGGCGACACTGAAGCTTTCTTT. Amino acid sequence: CASSRDPGTGDTEAFF.

This clonotype came up a few times. The V gene is TRBV10-3, the J gene TRBJ1-1; D call uncertain. The germline V gene encodes CDR1 ENHRY and CDR2 SYGVKD. The CDR3 runs 13 residues. Deletions cut 2 bases from V and 1 base from J, with 5 bases between. The CDR3 coding sequence is TGTGCCATCAGTGAGCTGGCGAACACTGAAGCTTTCTTT. Its protein is CAISELANTEAFF.

V and J are TRBV28 and TRBJ1-3, with TRBD1 matching 7 bases. The CDR3 loop spans 15 amino acids. V dropped 6 bases and J dropped 0; count of bases not matched to a gene: 5. From germline, CDR1 is MDHEN and CDR2 SYDVKM. CDR3 DNA: TGTGCCAGCAGCCAGGGGGTATACTCTGGAAACACCATATATTTT. It translates to CASSQGVYSGNTIYF.

CDR3 loop: CASSVRDSGTYNEQFF. Written as DNA, the CDR3 is TGTGCCAGCAGCGTTAGGGACAGTGGTACCTACAATGAGCAGTTCTTC. The chain carries TRBV9 and TRBJ2-1; 7 bases match TRBD1. This CDR3 is 16 amino acids long. The V gene end was trimmed by 2 bases and the J gene end by 2 bases; junction bases not matched to a gene: 7. Germline loops: CDR1 SGDLS, CDR2 YYNGEE.

Comment on this clonotype: This may be a read error: a much more frequent sequence differs by one nucleotide. The chain is built from TRBV9 and TRBJ2-7; TRBD1 matches 10 bases. The germline V gene encodes CDR1 SGDLS and CDR2 YYNGEE. The CDR3 runs 15 residues. CDR3 nucleotide sequence: TGCGCCAACAGCTTGGAAGGGACAGGGGTCTACGAGCAGTACTTC. Translation gives CANSLEGTGVYEQYF.

Only a few counts were recorded for this clonotype. V is TRBV28 and J is TRBJ1-2; D is perhaps TRBD1 (5 bases). The CDR3 sequence is 11 residues long. Trimming shortened V by 2 bases and J by 12 bases, and 10 bases separated the two germline ends. The V gene's germline CDR1 is MDHEN and CDR2 SYDVKM. DNA for the CDR3: TGTGCCAGCAGTTTACTCAGGGAAAACACCTTC. Translating gives CASSLLRENTF.

The sample holds many counts of this clonotype. The gene calls are TRBV30 and TRBJ2-7; tentative D call: TRBD2 (5 bases). Germline assignment: CDR1 GTSNPN and CDR2 SVGIG (reference sequence). The CDR3 contains 13 residues. Trimming took off 2 bases at V and 5 bases at J, with 13 bases between the two ends. The CDR3 is CAWSSWRVDEQYF. The CDR3 DNA sequence: TGTGCCTGGAGTTCCTGGCGGGTGGACGAGCAGTACTTC.

This clonotype was observed at least ten times. V and J are TRBV27 and TRBJ2-7; D not resolved. V was clipped by 5 bases and J by 2 bases, with 16 bases between them. Germline loops: CDR1 MNHEY, CDR2 SMNVEV (reference sequence). The CDR3 runs to 15 residues. DNA of the CDR3: TGTGCCAGCAGTGTCTTCAACGGTGGAACCTACGAGCAGTACTTC. It codes for CASSVFNGGTYEQYF.

This clonotype was seen at least ten times. The rearrangement uses TRBV28 and TRBJ2-1; tentatively, D is TRBD2 (5 bases). With 5 bases removed from V and 1 base from J, the gap between germline ends came to 24 bases. Germline assignment: CDR1 MDHEN and CDR2 SYDVKM. This CDR3 contains 19 residues. DNA of the CDR3: TGTGCCAGCAGTCACCTCTACGTGAGGGATAAGGGATCCTACAATGAGCAGTTCTTC. It specifies CASSHLYVRDKGSYNEQFF. Full variable domain (remainder filled in from reference TRBV28 and TRBJ2-1): DVKVTQSSRYLVKRTGEKVFLECVQDMDHENMFWYRQDPGLGLRLIYFSYDVKMKEKGDIPEGYSVSREKKERFSLILESASTNQTSMYLCASSHLYVRDKGSYNEQFFGPGTRLTVL.